This T cell receptor beta chain is from a study of identical twins. Findings and limits, study-wide: Weaker excess twin sharing was seen among beta out-of-frame sequences. The study based its conclusions on cross-sectional statistical analysis and did not follow the same donors.

Using its own MiXCR run on the 5' RACE reads, TCRdb lists one record per CDR3 protein. The table has under 250,000 distinct CDR3 sequences, 6% to 8% seen once. Healthy Caucasians supplied all donations. As to this clonotype: Its antigen is as yet unknown.

J gave up 5 bases and V 0 bases, and 15 bases lay outside the gene matches. The CDR3 is 19 residues long. Germline assignment: CDR1 LNHNV and CDR2 YYDKDF (reference sequence). These data also formed part of another study, on yellow fever vaccine responses in identical twins.

Input material: CD8+ T cells sorted from blood. The chain couples TRBV15 to TRBJ2-5, with 10 bases that match TRBD1. The clonotype comes from a woman aged 18-35 years in good health. The CDR3 sequence: CATSREGLGQGMDGETQYF. For the CDR3, the DNA is TGTGCCACCAGCAGAGAAGGTCTGGGACAGGGGATGGATGGGGAGACCCAGTACTTC.